This TCR beta chain was recovered during a study of blood T cell repertoires in COVID-19. Measured with immunoSEQ multiplex PCR; TCRdb has only the in-frame clones, and not every one. Found here are about 270,000 clones, about 88% of them singletons; the top ten hold 3%. This CDR3 has 12 residues. The V gene is TRBV21-1, the J gene TRBJ2-7; the table names TRBD1, a call not compared with the DNA. TRBV21-1 is a pseudogene segment. The sequence was collected from a woman in her forties or fifties who had recovered from COVID-19. The sequencing input was PBMCs or T cells enriched from blood (not recorded which). The CDR3 reads CASSDRIYEQYF. The CDR3 coding sequence is TGTGCCAGCTCGGACAGAATCTACGAGCAGTACTTC.